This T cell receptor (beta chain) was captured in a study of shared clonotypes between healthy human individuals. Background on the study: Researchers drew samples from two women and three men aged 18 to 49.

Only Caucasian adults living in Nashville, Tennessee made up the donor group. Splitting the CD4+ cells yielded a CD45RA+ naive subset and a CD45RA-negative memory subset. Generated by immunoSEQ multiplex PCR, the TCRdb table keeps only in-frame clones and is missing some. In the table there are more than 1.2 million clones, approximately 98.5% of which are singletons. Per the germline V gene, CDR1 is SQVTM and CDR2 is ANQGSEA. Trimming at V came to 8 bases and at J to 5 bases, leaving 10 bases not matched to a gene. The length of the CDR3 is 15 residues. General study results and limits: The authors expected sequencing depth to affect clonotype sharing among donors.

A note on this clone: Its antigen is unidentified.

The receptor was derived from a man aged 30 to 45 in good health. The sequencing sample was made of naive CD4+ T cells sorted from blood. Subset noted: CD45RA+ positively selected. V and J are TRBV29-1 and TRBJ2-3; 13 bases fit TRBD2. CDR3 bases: TGCAGCATACGAGGACTAGCGGGAGCCCTAGATACGCAGTATTTT. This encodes CSIRGLAGALDTQYF.